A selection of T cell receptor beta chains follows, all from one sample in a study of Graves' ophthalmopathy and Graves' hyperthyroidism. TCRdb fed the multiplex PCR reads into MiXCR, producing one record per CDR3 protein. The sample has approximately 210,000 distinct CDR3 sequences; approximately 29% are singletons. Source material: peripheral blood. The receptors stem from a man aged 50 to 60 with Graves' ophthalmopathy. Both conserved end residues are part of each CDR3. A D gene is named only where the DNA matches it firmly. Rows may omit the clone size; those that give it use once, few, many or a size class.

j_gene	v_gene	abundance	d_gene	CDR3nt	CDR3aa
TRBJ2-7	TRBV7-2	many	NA	TGTGCCAGCAGCTTAGGGAGCGGAGCTGAGTACGAGCAGTACTTC	CASSLGSGAEYEQYF
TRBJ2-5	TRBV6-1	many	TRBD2	TGTGCCAACGGACTAGGAGAGACCCAGTACTTC	CANGLGETQYF
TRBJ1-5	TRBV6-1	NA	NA	TGTGCCAGCAGCAGCGGGGGAGGGAGCAATCAGCCCCAGCATTTT	CASSSGGGSNQPQHF
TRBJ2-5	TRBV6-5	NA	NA	TGTGCCAGCAGTTACTCGAGTTGGGGTGGAGGAGAGACCCAGTACTTC	CASSYSSWGGGETQYF
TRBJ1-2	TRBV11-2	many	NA	TGTGCCAGCAGCTTTGCCCCCGGGGCCAACTATGGCTACACCTTC	CASSFAPGANYGYTF
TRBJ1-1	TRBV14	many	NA	TGTGCCAGCAGCCAAGTACGACAGCCGAACACTGAAGCTTTCTTT	CASSQVRQPNTEAFF
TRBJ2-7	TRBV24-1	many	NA	TGTGCCACCAGTGGACAGATCTACGAGCAGTACTTC	CATSGQIYEQYF
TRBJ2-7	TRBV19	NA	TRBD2	TGTGCCAGTAGTATGAGCGGGATCCCCTACGAGCAGTACTTC	CASSMSGIPYEQYF
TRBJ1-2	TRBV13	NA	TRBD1	TGTGCCAGCAGCTTAGGAGACAGGGAGCTTGGCTATGGCTACACCTTC	CASSLGDRELGYGYTF
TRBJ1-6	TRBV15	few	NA	TGTGCCACCAGCAGAGGGGGAGGGTCGAGTTCACCCCTCCACTTT	CATSRGGGSSSPLHF
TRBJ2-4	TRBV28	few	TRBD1	TGTGCCAGCAGAGAGGACAGGGACATTCAGTACTTC	CASREDRDIQYF
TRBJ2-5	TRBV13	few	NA	TGTGCCAGCAGCCTCAGGGGCAGGTACCAAGAGACCCAGTACTTC	CASSLRGRYQETQYF
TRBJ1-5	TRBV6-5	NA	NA	TGTGCCAGCAGTCACCTCGCGTCCCGGAATCAGCCCCAGCATTTT	CASSHLASRNQPQHF
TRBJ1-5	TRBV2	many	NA	TGTGCCAGCAGTGAAGCGCGAGACAGAGACAATCAGCCCCAGCATTTT	CASSEARDRDNQPQHF
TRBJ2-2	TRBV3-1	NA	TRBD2	TGTGCCAGCAGCTTCAACCGACTAGCGCGGGAGCTGTTTTTT	CASSFNRLARELFF
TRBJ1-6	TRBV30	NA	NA	TGTGCCTGGAGCGCTTTAGCGTCACCCCTCCACTTT	CAWSALASPLHF
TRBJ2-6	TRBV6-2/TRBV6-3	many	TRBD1	TGTGCCAGCCGACAGGGACAGGGGGTACACTCTGGGGCCAACGTCCTGACTTTC	CASRQGQGVHSGANVLTF
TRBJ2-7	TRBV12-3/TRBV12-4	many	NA	TGTGCCAGCAGCTTGACTGTTACCTACGAGCAGTACTTC	CASSLTVTYEQYF
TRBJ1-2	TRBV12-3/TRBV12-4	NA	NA	TGTGCCGGCAGTTATAGGGACTATGGCTACACCTTC	CAGSYRDYGYTF